This passage covers 8 T cell receptor beta chains from one sample sequenced in a study of cytomegalovirus exposure and HLA in healthy donors. PCR amplification relied on 60 Vbeta primers (plus 13 Jbeta primers). Here immunoSEQ multiplex PCR was the method, and the copy in TCRdb shows in-frame clones only, minus some. The table includes some 130,000 clones, 74% detected once. Sequencing was done on a sample of PBMCs. The receptor set was obtained from a male donor in good health and CMV-seronegative.

The chain couples TRBV11-2 to TRBJ2-2, with 10 bases that match TRBD2. Germline CDR1 reads SGHAT; CDR2 reads FQNNGV. J lost 0 bases, V lost 5 bases, and 3 bases had no gene match. CDR3 length: 16 residues. This chain's CDR3 is CASSPLAGSNTGELFF. CDR3 DNA: TGTGCCAGCAGCCCACTAGCGGGGTCGAACACCGGGGAGCTGTTTTTT. The full variable domain, rest sourced from reference TRBV11-2 and TRBJ2-2, is EAGVAQSPRYKIIEKRQSVAFWCNPISGHATLYWYQQILGQGPKLLIQFQNNGVVDDSQLPKDRFSAERLKGVDSTLKIQPAKLEDSAVYLCASSPLAGSNTGELFFGEGSRLTVL.

The chain employs TRBV7-9 and TRBJ1-3; 8 bases are a match to TRBD1. V shed 5 bases, J shed 4 bases, and the junction held 7 bases outside the gene matches. CDR1 is SEHNR, CDR2 FQNEAQ, per germline (reference sequence). CDR3 size: 15 residues. The chain's CDR3 is CASSNATGAGNTIYF. The DNA for the CDR3 is TGTGCCAGCAGCAACGCGACAGGGGCGGGAAACACCATATATTTT.

Only a few counts were recorded for this clone. CDR3 nucleotide sequence: TGTGCCAGCAGCGAAGGGAGGTCCGGAAACACCATATATTTT. The encoded protein is CASSEGRSGNTIYF. V usage is TRBV9 and J usage is TRBJ1-3; D uncertain. This CDR3 comprises 14 residues. Germline lookup yields CDR1 SGDLS and CDR2 YYNGEE. V was cut by 3 bases and J by 4 bases, with 11 bases left in between.

This clone turned up a few times. The rearrangement links TRBV9 to TRBJ2-7; TRBD2 aligns across 13 bases. CDR1 and CDR2 from the germline V gene are SGDLS and YYNGEE. The CDR3 totals 16 residues. J gave up 3 bases and V 3 bases, and 6 bases lay outside the gene matches. The CDR3 DNA reads TGTGCCAGCAGCGCCGGGACTAGCGGGACTAACTACGAGCAGTACTTC. Protein: CASSAGTSGTNYEQYF.

This sequence joins TRBV6-1 and TRBJ1-1; the D is unclear. The CDR3 is 12 amino acids. V was pared by 5 bases and J by 6 bases, with 10 bases between. Germline V lookup: CDR1 MNHNS, CDR2 SASEGT. For the CDR3, the DNA is TGTGCCAGCAGTTCCCGGGAGGCTGAAGCTTTCTTT. Protein sequence: CASSSREAEAFF.

This chain uses TRBV28 with TRBJ1-5; D is undetermined. V was trimmed by 1 base and J by 3 bases, leaving 7 bases between them. The CDR3 runs 14 residues. In germline, CDR1 is MDHEN, CDR2 SYDVKM. Here the CDR3 DNA reads TGTGCCAGCAGTTTATTCCGGGACAATCAGCCCCAGCATTTT. Translation: CASSLFRDNQPQHF.

The rearrangement joins TRBV29-1 to TRBJ2-7, with 10 bases matching TRBD1. The CDR3 contains 13 residues. The V gene end was trimmed by 1 base and the J gene end by 3 bases; junction bases not matched to a gene: 0. Germline V gives CDR1 SQVTM, CDR2 ANQGSEA. The CDR3 DNA follows: TGCAGCGTTGAAGGGACAGGGGGCTACGAGCAGTACTTC. Its protein is CSVEGTGGYEQYF.

The chain is built from TRBV6-6 and TRBJ2-2; 10 bases are shared with TRBD2. The CDR3 covers 16 residues. V trimming: 5 bases; J trimming: 6 bases; junction bases outside the gene matches: 9. Germline assignment: CDR1 MNHNY and CDR2 SVGAGI (reference sequence). The CDR3 here is CASSHRPSGGAGELFF. The CDR3 region has the DNA TGTGCCAGCAGTCACCGACCTAGCGGGGGTGCCGGGGAGCTGTTTTTT.